In its sample, the clone carrying this T cell receptor (beta chain) was seen once. The data were obtained in a study of T cell responses to AZD1222 COVID-19 vaccine. This CDR3 has 18 amino acids. After removal of 1 base from V and 0 bases from J, the junction contained 7 bases not matched to a gene. Germline values: CDR1 SGHVS, CDR2 FQNEAQ. The assay was immunoSEQ multiplex PCR, and TCRdb's table has in-frame clones only and misses some. The data show 85,000 to 100,000 clones, more than 75% seen once. The sequencing here drew on peripheral blood, taken on day 0 of AZD1222 vaccination. The gene calls are TRBV7-8 and TRBJ2-5, with 11 bases that match TRBD2. This clonotype was sampled from an adult in good health. CDR3 in DNA: TGTGCCAGCAGCTTAGGGCTAGCGGGAGGACGGAACCAAGAGACCCAGTACTTC. It translates to CASSLGLAGGRNQETQYF. The whole variable domain, remainder taken from reference TRBV7-8 and TRBJ2-5, is GAGVSQSPRYKVAKRGQDVALRCDPISGHVSLFWYQQALGQGPEFLTYFQNEAQLDKSGLPSDRFFAERPEGSVSTLKIQRTQQEDSAVYLCASSLGLAGGRNQETQYFGPGTRLLVL.